The T cell receptor beta chain described here comes from a study of shared clonotypes between healthy human individuals. Study-level results: When compared with the clonotypes that were shared by all four sorted-subset donors, the non-shared clonotypes turned out to have lower generation probabilities.

Trimming at V came to 3 bases and at J to 6 bases, leaving 1 base not matched to a gene. This CDR3 comprises 13 residues. CDR1 and CDR2 (germline): SEHNR, FQNEAQ (reference sequence). About this clone itself: Its antigen remains unidentified.

Repertoires were generated with immunoSEQ multiplex PCR, while TCRdb's copy carries only in-frame clones and drops some. The repertoire holds approximately 1,500,000 clones, with roughly 95% as singletons. The sequence was obtained from a man aged 25-40 years in good health. Sequenced input: naive CD4+ T cells sorted from blood. The subset is: CD45RA+ positively selected. This sequence joins TRBV7-9 and TRBJ2-1; 8 bases align to TRBD1. CDR3 region: CASSFGQGNEQFF. CDR3 bases: TGTGCCAGCAGCTTTGGACAGGGCAATGAGCAGTTCTTC.